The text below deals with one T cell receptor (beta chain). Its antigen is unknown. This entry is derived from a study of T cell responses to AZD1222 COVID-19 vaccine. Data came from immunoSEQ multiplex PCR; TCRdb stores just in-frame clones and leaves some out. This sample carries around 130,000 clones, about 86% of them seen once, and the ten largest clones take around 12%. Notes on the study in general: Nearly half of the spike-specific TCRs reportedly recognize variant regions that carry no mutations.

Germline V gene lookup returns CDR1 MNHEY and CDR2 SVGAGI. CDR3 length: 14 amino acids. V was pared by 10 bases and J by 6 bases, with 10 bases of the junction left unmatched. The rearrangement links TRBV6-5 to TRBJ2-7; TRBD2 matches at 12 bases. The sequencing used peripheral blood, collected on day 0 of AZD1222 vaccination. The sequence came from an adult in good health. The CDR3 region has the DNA TGTGCCACGACCCCGACTAGCGGGAGATCCGAGCAGTACTTC. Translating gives CATTPTSGRSEQYF.